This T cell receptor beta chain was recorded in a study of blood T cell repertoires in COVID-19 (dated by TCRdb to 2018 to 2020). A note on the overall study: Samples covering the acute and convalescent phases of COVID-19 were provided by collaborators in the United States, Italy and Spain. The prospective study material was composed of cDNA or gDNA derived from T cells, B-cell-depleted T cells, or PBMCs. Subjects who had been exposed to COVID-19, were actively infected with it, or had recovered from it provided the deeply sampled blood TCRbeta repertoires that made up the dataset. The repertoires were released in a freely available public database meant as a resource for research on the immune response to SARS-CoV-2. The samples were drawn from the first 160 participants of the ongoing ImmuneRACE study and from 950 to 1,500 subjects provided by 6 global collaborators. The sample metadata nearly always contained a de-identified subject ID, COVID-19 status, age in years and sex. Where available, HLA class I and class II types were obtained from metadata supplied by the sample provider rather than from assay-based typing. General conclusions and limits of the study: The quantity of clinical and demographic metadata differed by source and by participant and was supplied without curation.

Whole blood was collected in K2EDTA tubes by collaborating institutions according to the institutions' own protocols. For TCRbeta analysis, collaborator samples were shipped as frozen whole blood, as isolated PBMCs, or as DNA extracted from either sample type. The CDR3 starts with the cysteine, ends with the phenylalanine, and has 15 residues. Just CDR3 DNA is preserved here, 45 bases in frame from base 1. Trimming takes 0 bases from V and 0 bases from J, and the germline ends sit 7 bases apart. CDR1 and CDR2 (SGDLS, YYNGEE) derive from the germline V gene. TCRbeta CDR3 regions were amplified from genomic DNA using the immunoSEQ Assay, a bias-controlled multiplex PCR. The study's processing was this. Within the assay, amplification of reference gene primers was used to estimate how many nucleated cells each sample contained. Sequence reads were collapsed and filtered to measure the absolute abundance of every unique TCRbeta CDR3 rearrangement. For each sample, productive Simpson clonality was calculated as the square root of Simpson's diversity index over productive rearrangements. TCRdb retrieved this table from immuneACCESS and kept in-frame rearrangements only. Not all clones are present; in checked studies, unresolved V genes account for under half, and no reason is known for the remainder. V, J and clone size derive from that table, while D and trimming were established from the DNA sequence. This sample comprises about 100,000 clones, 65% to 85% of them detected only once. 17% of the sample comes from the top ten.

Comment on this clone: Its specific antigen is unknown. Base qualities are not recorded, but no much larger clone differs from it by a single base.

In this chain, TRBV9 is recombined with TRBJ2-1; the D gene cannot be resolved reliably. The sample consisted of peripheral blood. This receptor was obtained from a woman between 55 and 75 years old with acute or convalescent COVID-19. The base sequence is TGTGCCAGCAGCGTAGCTGGCAACTCCTACAATGAGCAGTTCTTC. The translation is CASSVAGNSYNEQFF.